This T cell receptor beta chain stems from a study of blood T cells in healthy people across ages. Study-wide points: Researchers said unsorted PBMCs prevented a conclusive naive versus antigen-experienced comparison. Roughly linear age-related decline in beta diversity appeared, significant by age approximately 41. Estimated diversity, derived from one million T cells, was regarded as an underestimate.

The CDR3 spans 15 residues. The germline gives CDR1 MNHEY, CDR2 SMNVEV (reference sequence). V was cut by 2 bases and J by 2 bases, with 13 bases left in between. A second PCR, run for about 7 to 11 cycles, used a sample-barcoded 5' primer plus a J-beta primer mix. All cDNA molecules were each tagged by a template-switch adaptor with 12 random nucleotides. TCRdb ran MiXCR on the 5' RACE reads and lists one entry per CDR3 protein. Here the sample spans about 1 million distinct CDR3 sequences, around 43% being singletons. On this clonotype: Antigen unknown.

V gene TRBV27 combines with J gene TRBJ2-7; TRBD1 is a possible D gene (5 bases). This receptor was taken from a woman aged 60-70 years in good health. Input material: blood. Written as DNA, the CDR3 is TGTGCCAGCAGTTTAGCCCAGGGTCTTCCCTACGAGCAGTACTTC. The encoded protein is CASSLAQGLPYEQYF.